This T cell receptor (beta chain) was profiled in a study of cytomegalovirus exposure and HLA in healthy donors. Study-level background: Genotyping showed approximately 81% of roughly 400 donors falling in the Caucasian-associated ancestry cluster.

A multiplex PCR was run with 60 Vbeta primers and 13 Jbeta primers. Measured with immunoSEQ multiplex PCR; TCRdb has only the in-frame clones, and not every one. The data hold a few hundred thousand clones, with approximately 82% observed a single time. This clone has just one count. Its antigen is as yet unknown. Unmatched junction bases numbered 10, after V lost 2 bases and J lost 7 bases. The CDR3 sequence is 16 residues long. Germline CDR1 and CDR2: SGHRS and YFSETQ. Regarding the study as a whole: When presence/absence was analysed, sequencing depth was taken to be roughly uniform across donors. What was likely a sequencing artifact was a cluster of highly shared sequence variants.

The source material was PBMCs. This clonotype was obtained from a middle-aged woman in good health and CMV-seronegative. The chain has TRBV5-1 and TRBJ2-2; 8 nucleotides align to TRBD1. CDR3 nucleotide sequence: TGCGCCAGCAGCTTCGGGACAGGTTTTATAGTCGGGGAGCTGTTTTTT. This translates into CASSFGTGFIVGELFF.